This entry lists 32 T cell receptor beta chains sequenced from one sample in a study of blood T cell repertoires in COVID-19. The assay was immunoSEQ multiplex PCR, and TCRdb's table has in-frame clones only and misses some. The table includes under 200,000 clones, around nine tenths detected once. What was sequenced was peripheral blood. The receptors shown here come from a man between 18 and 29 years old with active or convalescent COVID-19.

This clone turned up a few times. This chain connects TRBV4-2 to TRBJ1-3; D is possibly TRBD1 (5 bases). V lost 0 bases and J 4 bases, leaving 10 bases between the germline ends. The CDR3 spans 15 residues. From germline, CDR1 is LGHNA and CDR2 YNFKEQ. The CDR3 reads CASSQDRALGNTIYF. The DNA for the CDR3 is TGTGCCAGCAGCCAAGACAGGGCCCTCGGAAACACCATATATTTT.

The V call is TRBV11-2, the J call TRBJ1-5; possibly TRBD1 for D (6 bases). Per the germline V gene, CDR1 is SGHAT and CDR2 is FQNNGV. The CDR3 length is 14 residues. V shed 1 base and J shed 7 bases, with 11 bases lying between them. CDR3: CASSLGRGGQPQHF. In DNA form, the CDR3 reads TGTGCCAGCAGCTTAGGAAGGGGGGGACAGCCCCAGCATTTT.

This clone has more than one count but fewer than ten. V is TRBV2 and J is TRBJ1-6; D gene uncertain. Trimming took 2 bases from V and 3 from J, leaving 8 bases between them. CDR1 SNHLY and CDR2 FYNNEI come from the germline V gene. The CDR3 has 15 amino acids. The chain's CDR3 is CASSEKRSYNSPLHF. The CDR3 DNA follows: TGTGCCAGCAGTGAAAAACGGAGCTATAATTCACCCCTCCACTTT.

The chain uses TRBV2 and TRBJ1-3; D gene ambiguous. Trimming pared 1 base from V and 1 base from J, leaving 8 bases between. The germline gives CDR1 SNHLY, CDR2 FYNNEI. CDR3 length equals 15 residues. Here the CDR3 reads CASSEGAVSGNTIYF. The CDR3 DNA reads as TGTGCCAGCAGTGAAGGGGCAGTTTCTGGAAACACCATATATTTT.

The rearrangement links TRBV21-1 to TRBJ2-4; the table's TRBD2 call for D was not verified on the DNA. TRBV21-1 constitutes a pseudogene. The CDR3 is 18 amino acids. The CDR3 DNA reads TGTGCCAGCAGCGAAACTAGCGGGGGGGCTTTAGCCAAAAACATTCAGTACTTC. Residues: CASSETSGGALAKNIQYF.

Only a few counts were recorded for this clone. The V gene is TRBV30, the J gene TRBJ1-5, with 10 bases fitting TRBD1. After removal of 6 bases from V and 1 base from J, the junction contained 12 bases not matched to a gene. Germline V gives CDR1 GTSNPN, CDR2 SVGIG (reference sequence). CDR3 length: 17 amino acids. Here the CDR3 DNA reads TGTGCCTGCTCCCCCGGGACAGGGGTTTGGAGCAATCAGCCCCAGCATTTT. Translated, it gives CACSPGTGVWSNQPQHF. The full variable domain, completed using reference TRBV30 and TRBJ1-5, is SQTIHQWPATLVQPVGSPLSLECTVEGTSNPNLYWYRQAAGRGLQLLFYSVGIGQISSEVPQNLSASRPQDRQFILSSKKLLLSDSGFYLCACSPGTGVWSNQPQHFGDGTRLSIL.

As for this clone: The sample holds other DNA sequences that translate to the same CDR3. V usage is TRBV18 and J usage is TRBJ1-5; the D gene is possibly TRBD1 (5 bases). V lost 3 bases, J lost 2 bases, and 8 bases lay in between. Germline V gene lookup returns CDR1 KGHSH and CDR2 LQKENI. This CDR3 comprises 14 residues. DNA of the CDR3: TGTGCCAGCTCACCGGGGGGTGGCAATCAGCCCCAGCATTTT. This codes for CASSPGGGNQPQHF.

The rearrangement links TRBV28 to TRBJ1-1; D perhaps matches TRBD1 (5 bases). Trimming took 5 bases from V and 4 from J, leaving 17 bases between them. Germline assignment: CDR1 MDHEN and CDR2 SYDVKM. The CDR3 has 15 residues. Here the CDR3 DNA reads TGTGCCAGCAGTCCTCACCGGGGGATAGGCACTGAAGCTTTCTTT. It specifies CASSPHRGIGTEAFF. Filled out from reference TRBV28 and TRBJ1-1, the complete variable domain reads DVKVTQSSRYLVKRTGEKVFLECVQDMDHENMFWYRQDPGLGLRLIYFSYDVKMKEKGDIPEGYSVSREKKERFSLILESASTNQTSMYLCASSPHRGIGTEAFFGQGTRLTVV.

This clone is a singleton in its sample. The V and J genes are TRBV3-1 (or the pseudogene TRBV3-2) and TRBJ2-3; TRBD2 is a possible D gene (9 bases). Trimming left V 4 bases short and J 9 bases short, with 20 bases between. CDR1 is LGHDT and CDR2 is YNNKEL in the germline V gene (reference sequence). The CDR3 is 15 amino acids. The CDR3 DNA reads TGTGCCAGCAGCCCCGCTAGCGGGACAGGTGGGACGCAGTATTTT. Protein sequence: CASSPASGTGGTQYF.

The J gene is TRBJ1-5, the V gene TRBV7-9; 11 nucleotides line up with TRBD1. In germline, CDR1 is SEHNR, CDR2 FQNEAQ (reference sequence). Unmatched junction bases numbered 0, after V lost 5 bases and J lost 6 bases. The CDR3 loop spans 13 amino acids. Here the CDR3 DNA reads TGTGCCAGCAGCGGACAGGGGGCTCAGCCCCAGCATTTT. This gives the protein CASSGQGAQPQHF.

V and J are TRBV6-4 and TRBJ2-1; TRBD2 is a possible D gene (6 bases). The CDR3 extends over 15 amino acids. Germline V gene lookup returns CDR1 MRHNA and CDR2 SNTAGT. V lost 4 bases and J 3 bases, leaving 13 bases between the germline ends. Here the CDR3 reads CASSVRAGHYNEQFF. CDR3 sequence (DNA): TGTGCCAGCAGTGTGAGAGCGGGCCACTACAATGAGCAGTTCTTC.

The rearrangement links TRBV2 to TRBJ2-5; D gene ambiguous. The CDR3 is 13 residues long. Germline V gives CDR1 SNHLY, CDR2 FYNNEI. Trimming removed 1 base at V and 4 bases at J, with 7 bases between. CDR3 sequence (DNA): TGTGCCAGCAGTGAAGTGTTTCTAGAGACCCAGTACTTC. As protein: CASSEVFLETQYF.

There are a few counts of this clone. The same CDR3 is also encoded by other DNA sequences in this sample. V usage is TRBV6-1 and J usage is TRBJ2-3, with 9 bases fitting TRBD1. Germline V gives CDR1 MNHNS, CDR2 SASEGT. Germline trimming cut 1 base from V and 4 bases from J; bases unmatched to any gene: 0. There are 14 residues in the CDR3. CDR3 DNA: TGTGCCAGCAGTGAAGGACAGGGGGCAGATACGCAGTATTTT. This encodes CASSEGQGADTQYF.

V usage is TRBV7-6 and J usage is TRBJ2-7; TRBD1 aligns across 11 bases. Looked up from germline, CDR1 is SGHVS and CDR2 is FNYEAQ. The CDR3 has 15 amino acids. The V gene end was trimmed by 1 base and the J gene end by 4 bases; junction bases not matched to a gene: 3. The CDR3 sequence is CASSLGGQGGYEQYF. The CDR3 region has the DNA TGTGCCAGCAGCTTAGGGGGACAGGGGGGATACGAGCAGTACTTC.

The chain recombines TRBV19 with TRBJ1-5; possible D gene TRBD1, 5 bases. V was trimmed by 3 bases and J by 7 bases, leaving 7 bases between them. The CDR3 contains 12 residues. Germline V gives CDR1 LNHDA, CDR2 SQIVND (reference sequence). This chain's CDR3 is CASSMTAQPQHF. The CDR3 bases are TGTGCCAGTAGTATGACAGCCCAGCCCCAGCATTTT.

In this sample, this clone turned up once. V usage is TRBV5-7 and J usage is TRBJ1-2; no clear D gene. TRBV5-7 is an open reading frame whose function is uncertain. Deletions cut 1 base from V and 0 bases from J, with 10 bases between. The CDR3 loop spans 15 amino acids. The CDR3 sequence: CASSLRVSTNYGYTF. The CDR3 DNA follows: TGTGCCAGCAGCTTGCGGGTCTCAACTAACTATGGCTACACCTTC.

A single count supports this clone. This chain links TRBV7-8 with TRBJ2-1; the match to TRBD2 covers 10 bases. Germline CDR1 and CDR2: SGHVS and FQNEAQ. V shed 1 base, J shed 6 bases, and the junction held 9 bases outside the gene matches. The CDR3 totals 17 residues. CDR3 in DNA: TGTGCCAGCAGCTTAGGCCCGCTAGCGGGAGCCGGCAATGAGCAGTTCTTC. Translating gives CASSLGPLAGAGNEQFF.

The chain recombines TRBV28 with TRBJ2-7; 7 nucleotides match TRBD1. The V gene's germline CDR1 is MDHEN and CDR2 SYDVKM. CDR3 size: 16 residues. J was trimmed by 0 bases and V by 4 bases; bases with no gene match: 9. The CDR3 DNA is TGTGCCAGCAGTTCAAACAGGGGTCTAAGCTCCTACGAGCAGTACTTC. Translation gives CASSSNRGLSSYEQYF.

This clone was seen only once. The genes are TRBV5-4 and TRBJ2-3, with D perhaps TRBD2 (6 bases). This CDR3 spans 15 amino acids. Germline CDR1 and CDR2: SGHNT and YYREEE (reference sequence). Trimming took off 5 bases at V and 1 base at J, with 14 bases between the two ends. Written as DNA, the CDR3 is TGTGCCAGCAGTCCGACAACGGGGGGCACAGATACGCAGTATTTT. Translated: CASSPTTGGTDTQYF.

The CDR3 loop is CASSLEVSGPYEQYF. The CDR3 DNA reads as TGCGCCAGCAGCTTGGAGGTTAGCGGGCCCTACGAGCAGTACTTC. The chain couples TRBV5-1 to TRBJ2-7; 7 bases align to TRBD2. This CDR3 is 15 amino acids long. Trimming cost V 0 bases and J 2 bases; bases outside gene matches: 5. CDR1 is SGHRS, CDR2 YFSETQ, per germline. Variable domain in full (rest from reference TRBV5-1 and TRBJ2-7): KAGVTQTPRYLIKTRGQQVTLSCSPISGHRSVSWYQQTPGQGLQFLFEYFSETQRNKGNFPGRFSGRQFSNSRSEMNVSTLELGDSALYLCASSLEVSGPYEQYFGPGTRLTVT.

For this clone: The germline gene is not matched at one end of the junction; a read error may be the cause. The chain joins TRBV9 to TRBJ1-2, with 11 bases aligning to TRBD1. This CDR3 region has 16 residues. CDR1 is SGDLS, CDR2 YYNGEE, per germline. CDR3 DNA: TGTGCCAGCAGCGTTACCGGGACAGGGGGTAACTTTGGCTACACCTTC. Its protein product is CASSVTGTGGNFGYTF.

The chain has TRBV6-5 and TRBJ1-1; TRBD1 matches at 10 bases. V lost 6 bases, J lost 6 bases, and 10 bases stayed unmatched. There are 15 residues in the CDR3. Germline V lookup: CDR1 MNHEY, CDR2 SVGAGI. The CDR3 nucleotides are TGTGCCAGCAGGGGACAGGGGAATTCAGGCGCTGAAGCTTTCTTT. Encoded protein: CASRGQGNSGAEAFF.

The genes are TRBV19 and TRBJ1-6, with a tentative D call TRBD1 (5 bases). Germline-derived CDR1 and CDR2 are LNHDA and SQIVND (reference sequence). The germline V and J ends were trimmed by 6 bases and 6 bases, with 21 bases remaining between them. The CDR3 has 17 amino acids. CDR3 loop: CASSRFEGTTRNSPLHF. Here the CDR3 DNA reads TGTGCCAGTAGCCGATTCGAGGGGACTACCCGTAATTCACCCCTCCACTTT.

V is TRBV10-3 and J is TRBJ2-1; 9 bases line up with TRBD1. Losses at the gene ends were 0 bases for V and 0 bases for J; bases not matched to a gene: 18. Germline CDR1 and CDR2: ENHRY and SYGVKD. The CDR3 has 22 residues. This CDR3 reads CAISESTGGQNLRSSSYNEQFF. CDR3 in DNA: TGTGCCATCAGTGAGTCGACAGGGGGACAGAACTTAAGATCGAGCTCCTACAATGAGCAGTTCTTC.

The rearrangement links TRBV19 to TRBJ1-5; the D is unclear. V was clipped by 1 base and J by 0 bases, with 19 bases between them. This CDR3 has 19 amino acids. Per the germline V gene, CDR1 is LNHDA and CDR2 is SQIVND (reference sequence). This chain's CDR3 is CASSIGEGSGIYSNQPQHF. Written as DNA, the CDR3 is TGTGCCAGTAGTATAGGTGAAGGGAGCGGGATTTATAGCAATCAGCCCCAGCATTTT.

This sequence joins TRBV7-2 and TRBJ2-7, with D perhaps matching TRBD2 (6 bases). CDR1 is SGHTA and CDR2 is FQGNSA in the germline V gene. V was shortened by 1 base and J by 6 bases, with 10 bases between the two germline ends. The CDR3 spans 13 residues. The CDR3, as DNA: TGTGCCAGCAGCTTAGACCCAGCGGGCGAGCAGTACTTC. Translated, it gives CASSLDPAGEQYF.

The CDR3 DNA reads TGTGCCAGCAGCGTTATAGCGGGAGCCGTAGATACGCAGTATTTT. The encoded protein is CASSVIAGAVDTQYF. The chain combines TRBV9 with TRBJ2-3; TRBD2 matches at 9 bases. Per germline, CDR1 SGDLS and CDR2 YYNGEE. The CDR3 loop spans 15 amino acids. V gave up 2 bases and J gave up 5 bases; unmatched junction bases: 6.

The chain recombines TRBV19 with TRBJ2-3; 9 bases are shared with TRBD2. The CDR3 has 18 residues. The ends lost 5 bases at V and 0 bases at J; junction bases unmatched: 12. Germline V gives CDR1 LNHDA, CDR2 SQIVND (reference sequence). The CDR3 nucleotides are TGTGCCAGTAGTCGTCGACTAGCGGACCACGATAGCACAGATACGCAGTATTTT. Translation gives CASSRRLADHDSTDTQYF.

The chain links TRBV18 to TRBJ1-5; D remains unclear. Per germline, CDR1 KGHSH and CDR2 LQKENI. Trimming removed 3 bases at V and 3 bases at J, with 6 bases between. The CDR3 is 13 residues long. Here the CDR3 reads CASSPGYNQPQHF. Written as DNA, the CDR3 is TGTGCCAGCTCACCCGGGTACAATCAGCCCCAGCATTTT.

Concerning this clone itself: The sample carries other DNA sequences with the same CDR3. In nucleotides, the CDR3 is TGTGCCAGCAGTCCCGGGACTGAAGCTTTCTTT. Its translation is CASSPGTEAFF. V gene TRBV7-9 combines with J gene TRBJ1-1; D call uncertain. This CDR3 spans 11 amino acids. Trimming stripped 6 bases from V and 5 bases from J, with 7 bases between. Germline V gives CDR1 SEHNR, CDR2 FQNEAQ (reference sequence).

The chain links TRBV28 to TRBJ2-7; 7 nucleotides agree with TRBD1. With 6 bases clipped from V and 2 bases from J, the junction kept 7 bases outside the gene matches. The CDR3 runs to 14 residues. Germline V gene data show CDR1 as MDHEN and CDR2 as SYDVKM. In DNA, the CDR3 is TGTGCCAGCAGCACCGGGACAGCAGCCTACGAGCAGTACTTC. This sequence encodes CASSTGTAAYEQYF.

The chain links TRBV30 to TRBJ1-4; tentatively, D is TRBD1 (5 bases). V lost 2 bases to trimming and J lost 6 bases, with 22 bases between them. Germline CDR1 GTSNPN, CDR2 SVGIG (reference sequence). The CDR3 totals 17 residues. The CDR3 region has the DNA TGTGCCTGGAGTAAGGGGTATATCTCGTCAAGCCATGAAAAACTGTTTTTT. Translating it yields CAWSKGYISSSHEKLFF.